The present TCR beta chain was sequenced within a study of T cell responses to AZD1222 COVID-19 vaccine. Repertoires were generated with immunoSEQ multiplex PCR, while TCRdb's copy carries only in-frame clones and drops some. The data hold approximately 180,000 clones, with about 90% observed a single time. This CDR3 region has 12 residues. Germline V gives CDR1 SEHNR, CDR2 FQNEAQ (reference sequence). V trimming: 6 bases; J trimming: 4 bases; junction bases outside the gene matches: 1. The sequencing used peripheral blood, collected 28 days after the second dose of the MenACWY control vaccine. The TCR sequence derives from an adult who received the MenACWY meningococcal vaccine as a control. The V call is TRBV7-9, the J call TRBJ2-3; 7 bases map to TRBD2. CDR3 nucleotide sequence: TGTGCCAGCAGGCGGGAGCCAGATACGCAGTATTTT. Residues: CASRREPDTQYF.